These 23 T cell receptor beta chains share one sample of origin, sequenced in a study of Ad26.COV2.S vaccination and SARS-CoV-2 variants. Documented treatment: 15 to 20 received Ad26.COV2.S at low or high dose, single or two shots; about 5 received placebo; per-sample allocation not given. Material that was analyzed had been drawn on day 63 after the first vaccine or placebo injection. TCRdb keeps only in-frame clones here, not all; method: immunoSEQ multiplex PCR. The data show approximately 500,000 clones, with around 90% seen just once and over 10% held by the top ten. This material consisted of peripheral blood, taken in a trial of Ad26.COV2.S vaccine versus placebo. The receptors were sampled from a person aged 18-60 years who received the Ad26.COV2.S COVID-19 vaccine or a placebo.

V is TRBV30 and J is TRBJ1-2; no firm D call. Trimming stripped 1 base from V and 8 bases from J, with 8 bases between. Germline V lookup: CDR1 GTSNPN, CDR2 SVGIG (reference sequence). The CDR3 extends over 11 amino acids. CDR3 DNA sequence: TGTGCCTGGAGTGACGCCGGGGGCTACACCTTC. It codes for CAWSDAGGYTF.

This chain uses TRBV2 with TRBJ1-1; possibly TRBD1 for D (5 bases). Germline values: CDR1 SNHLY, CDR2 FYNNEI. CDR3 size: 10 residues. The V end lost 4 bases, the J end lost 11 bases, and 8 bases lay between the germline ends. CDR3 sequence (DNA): TGTGCCAGCAGTGCAGGGAATGCTTTCTTT. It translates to CASSAGNAFF.

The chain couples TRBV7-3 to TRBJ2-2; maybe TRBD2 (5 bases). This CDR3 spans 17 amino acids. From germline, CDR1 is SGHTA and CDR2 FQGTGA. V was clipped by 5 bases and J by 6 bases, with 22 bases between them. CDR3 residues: CASSPSPLWGEAGELFF. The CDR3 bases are TGTGCCAGCAGCCCCAGCCCTTTGTGGGGAGAAGCCGGGGAGCTGTTTTTT.

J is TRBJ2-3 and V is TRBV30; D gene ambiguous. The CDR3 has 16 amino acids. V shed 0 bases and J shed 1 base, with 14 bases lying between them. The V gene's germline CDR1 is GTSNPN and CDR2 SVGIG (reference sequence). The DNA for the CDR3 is TGTGCCTGGAGTGTAGGTATGGGCTACCGCACAGATACGCAGTATTTT. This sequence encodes CAWSVGMGYRTDTQYF.

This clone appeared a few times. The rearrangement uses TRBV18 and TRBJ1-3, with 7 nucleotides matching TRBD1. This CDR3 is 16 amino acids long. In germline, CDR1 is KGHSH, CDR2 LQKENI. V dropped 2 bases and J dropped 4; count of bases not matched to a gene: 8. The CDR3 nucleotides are TGTGCCAGCTCACCAGAAACAGGGGTATCCGGAAACACCATATATTTT. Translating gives CASSPETGVSGNTIYF.

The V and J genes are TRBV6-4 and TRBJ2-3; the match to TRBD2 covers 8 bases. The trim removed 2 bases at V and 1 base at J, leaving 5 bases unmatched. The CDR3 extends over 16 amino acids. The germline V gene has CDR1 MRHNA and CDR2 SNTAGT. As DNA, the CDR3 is TGTGCCAGCAGTGACATTAGCGGGACGGGCACAGATACGCAGTATTTT. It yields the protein CASSDISGTGTDTQYF.

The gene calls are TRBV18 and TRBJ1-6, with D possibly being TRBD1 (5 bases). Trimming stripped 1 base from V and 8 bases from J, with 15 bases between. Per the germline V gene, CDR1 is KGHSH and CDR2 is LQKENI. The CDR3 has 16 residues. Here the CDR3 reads CASSPRGRGVDSPLHF. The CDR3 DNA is TGTGCCAGCTCACCACGGGGTAGGGGAGTGGATTCACCCCTCCACTTT.

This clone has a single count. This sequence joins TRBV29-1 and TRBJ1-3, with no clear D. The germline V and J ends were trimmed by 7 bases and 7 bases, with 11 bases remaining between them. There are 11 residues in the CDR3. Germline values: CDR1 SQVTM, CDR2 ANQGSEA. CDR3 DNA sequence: TGCAGCGGGGTCCTAGGCAACACCATATATTTT. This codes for CSGVLGNTIYF.

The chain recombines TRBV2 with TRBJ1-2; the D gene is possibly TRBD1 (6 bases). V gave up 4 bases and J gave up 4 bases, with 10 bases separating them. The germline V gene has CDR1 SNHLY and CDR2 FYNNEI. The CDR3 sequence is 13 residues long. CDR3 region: CASSAGGGYGYTF. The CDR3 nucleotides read TGTGCCAGCAGTGCGGGGGGCGGCTATGGCTACACCTTC. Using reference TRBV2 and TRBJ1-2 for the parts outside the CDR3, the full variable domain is EPEVTQTPSHQVTQMGQEVILRCVPISNHLYFYWYRQILGQKVEFLVSFYNNEISEKSEIFDDQFSVERPDGSNFTLKIRSTKLEDSAMYFCASSAGGGYGYTFGSGTRLTVV.

CDR3 residues: CASSLILGEKLFF. The CDR3 nucleotides read TGTGCCAGCAGCCTTATTTTGGGGGAGAAACTGTTTTTT. V usage is TRBV7-2 and J usage is TRBJ1-4; maybe TRBD1 (5 bases). CDR1 and CDR2 from the germline V gene are SGHTA and FQGNSA. This CDR3 spans 13 amino acids. Trimming took 5 bases from V and 11 from J, leaving 15 bases between them.

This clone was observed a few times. The CDR3 region is CASSDTSPGTSGSYEQYF. Written as DNA, the CDR3 is TGTGCCAGCAGTGACACCAGTCCTGGGACTAGCGGGAGCTACGAGCAGTACTTC. V gene TRBV25-1 combines with J gene TRBJ2-7; 14 nucleotides align to TRBD2. After removal of 3 bases from V and 3 bases from J, the junction contained 10 bases not matched to a gene. The CDR3 extends over 18 amino acids. CDR1 is MGHDK and CDR2 is SYGVNS in the germline V gene.

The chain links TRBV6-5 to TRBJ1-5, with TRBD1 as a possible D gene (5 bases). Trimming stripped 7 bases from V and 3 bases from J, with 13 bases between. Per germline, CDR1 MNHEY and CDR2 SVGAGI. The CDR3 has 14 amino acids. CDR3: CASKEGPDNQPQHF. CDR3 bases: TGTGCCAGCAAGGAGGGGCCGGACAATCAGCCCCAGCATTTT.

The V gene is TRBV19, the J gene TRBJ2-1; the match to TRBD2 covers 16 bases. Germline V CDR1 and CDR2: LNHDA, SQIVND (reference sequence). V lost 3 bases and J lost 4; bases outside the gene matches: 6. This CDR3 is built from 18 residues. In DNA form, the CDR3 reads TGTGCCAGTAGTATTTTGGGACTAGCGGGAGGGAATTACAATGAGCAGTTCTTC. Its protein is CASSILGLAGGNYNEQFF.

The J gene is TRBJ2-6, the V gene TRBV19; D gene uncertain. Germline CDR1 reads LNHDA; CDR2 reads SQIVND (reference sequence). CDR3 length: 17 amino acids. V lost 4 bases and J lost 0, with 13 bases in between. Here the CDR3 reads CASSTRLGNSGANVLTF. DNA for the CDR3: TGTGCCAGTAGTACCCGACTGGGAAACTCTGGGGCCAACGTCCTGACTTTC.

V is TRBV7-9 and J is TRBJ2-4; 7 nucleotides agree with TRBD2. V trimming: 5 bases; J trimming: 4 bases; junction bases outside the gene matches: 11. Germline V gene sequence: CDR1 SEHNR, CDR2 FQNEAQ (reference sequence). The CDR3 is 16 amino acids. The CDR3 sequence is CASSPGLRELKNIQYF. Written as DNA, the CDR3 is TGTGCCAGCAGCCCCGGTTTGCGGGAGTTAAAAAACATTCAGTACTTC.

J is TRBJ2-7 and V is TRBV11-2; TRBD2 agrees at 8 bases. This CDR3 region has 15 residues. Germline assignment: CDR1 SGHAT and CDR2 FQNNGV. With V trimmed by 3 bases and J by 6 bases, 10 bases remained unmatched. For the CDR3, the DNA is TGTGCCAGCAGCTTGGGAGCGGGAGAGTTCGGCGAGCAGTACTTC. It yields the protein CASSLGAGEFGEQYF.

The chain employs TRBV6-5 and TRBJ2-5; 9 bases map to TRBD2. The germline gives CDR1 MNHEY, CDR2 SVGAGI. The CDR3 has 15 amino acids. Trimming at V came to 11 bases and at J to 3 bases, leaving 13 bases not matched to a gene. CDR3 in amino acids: CAARPLLAGEETQYF. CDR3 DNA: TGTGCCGCCAGACCCTTGTTAGCGGGAGAAGAGACCCAGTACTTC.

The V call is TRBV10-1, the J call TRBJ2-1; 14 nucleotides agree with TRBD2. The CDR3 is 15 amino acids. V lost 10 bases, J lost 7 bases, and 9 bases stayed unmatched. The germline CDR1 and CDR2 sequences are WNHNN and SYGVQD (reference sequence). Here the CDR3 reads CANATSGRARNEQFF. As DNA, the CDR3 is TGCGCCAACGCGACTAGCGGGAGGGCCAGGAATGAGCAGTTCTTC.

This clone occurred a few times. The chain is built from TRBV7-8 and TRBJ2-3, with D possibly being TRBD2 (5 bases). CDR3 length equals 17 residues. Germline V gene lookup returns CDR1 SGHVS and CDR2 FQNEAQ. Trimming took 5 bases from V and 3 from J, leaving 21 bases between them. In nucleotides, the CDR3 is TGTGCCAGCAGCCCCGACCTAGTGGCCCGCGGGACAGATACGCAGTATTTT. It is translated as CASSPDLVARGTDTQYF.

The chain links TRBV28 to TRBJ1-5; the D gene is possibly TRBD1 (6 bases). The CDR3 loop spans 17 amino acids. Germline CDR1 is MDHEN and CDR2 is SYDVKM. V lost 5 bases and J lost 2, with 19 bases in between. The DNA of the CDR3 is TGTGCCAGCAGTACCCCTACAGGGAGTGGAGGCAATCAGCCCCAGCATTTT. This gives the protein CASSTPTGSGGNQPQHF.

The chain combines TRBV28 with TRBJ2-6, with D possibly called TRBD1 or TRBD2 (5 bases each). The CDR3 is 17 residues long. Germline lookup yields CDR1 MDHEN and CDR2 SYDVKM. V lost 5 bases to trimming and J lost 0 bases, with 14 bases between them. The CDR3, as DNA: TGTGCCAGCAGTCCTCCGGGACGGAGCTCTGGGGCCAACGTCCTGACTTTC. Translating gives CASSPPGRSSGANVLTF.

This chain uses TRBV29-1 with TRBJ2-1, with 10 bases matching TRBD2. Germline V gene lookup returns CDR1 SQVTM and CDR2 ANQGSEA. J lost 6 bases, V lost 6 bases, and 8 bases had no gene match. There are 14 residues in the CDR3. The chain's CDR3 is CSVPGVAGGNEQFF. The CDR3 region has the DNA TGCAGCGTACCCGGGGTAGCGGGAGGCAATGAGCAGTTCTTC.

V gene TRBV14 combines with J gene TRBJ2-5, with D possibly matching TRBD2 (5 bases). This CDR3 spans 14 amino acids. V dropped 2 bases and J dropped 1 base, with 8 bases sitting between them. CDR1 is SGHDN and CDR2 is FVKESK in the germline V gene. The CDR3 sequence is CASSQRRSQETQYF. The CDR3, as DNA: TGTGCCAGCAGCCAAAGGAGGTCCCAAGAGACCCAGTACTTC.